The 9 T cell receptor beta chains presented below share a single source sample, sequenced in a study of siplizumab effects on memory and regulatory T cells. Only in-frame clones appear in the TCRdb table, and some are missing; sequencing was by immunoSEQ multiplex PCR. The table has 95,000 to 100,000 clones, around 90% seen once. Source material: non-Treg CD4+ T cells sorted from blood. The source is a human donor in good health.

The J gene is TRBJ2-5, the V gene TRBV6-1; maybe TRBD2 (5 bases). V lost 6 bases and J 5 bases, leaving 13 bases between the germline ends. Looked up from germline, CDR1 is MNHNS and CDR2 is SASEGT. This CDR3 has 13 amino acids. The CDR3 bases are TGTGCCAGCAGGGAGACTACTGACGAGACCCAGTACTTC. Its translation: CASRETTDETQYF.

The V call is TRBV19, the J call TRBJ1-4, with 11 nucleotides matching TRBD1. CDR1 and CDR2 (germline): LNHDA, SQIVND (reference sequence). CDR3 size: 16 residues. V gave up 5 bases and J gave up 7 bases; unmatched junction bases: 9. CDR3 bases: TGTGCCAGTAGTGCCACGGACAGGGGGCGAGCTGAAAAACTGTTTTTT. Translation: CASSATDRGRAEKLFF.

The chain recombines TRBV5-1 with TRBJ2-5, with 8 bases that match TRBD1. This CDR3 comprises 15 residues. Germline assignment: CDR1 SGHRS and CDR2 YFSETQ. Trimming cost V 1 base and J 5 bases; bases outside gene matches: 7. Here the CDR3 reads CASSLYQGADETQYF. In nucleotides, the CDR3 is TGCGCCAGCAGCTTGTACCAGGGGGCCGACGAGACCCAGTACTTC. Using reference TRBV5-1 and TRBJ2-5 for the parts outside the CDR3, the full variable domain is KAGVTQTPRYLIKTRGQQVTLSCSPISGHRSVSWYQQTPGQGLQFLFEYFSETQRNKGNFPGRFSGRQFSNSRSEMNVSTLELGDSALYLCASSLYQGADETQYFGPGTRLLVL.

The J gene is TRBJ1-2, the V gene TRBV19, with D unclear. The CDR3 has 12 amino acids. V lost 8 bases and J 2 bases, leaving 9 bases between the germline ends. Germline CDR1 and CDR2: LNHDA and SQIVND (reference sequence). CDR3 sequence (DNA): TGTGCCAGTGGCGGGAGAAACTATGGCTACACCTTC. This sequence encodes CASGGRNYGYTF.

V gene TRBV19 combines with J gene TRBJ2-3, with 8 bases lining up with TRBD2. The germline V gene encodes CDR1 LNHDA and CDR2 SQIVND (reference sequence). V lost 4 bases to trimming and J lost 0 bases; unmatched junction nucleotides: 6. This CDR3 comprises 16 residues. CDR3 protein: CASSTIAGISTDTQYF. The DNA for the CDR3 is TGTGCCAGTAGTACCATAGCGGGAATCAGCACAGATACGCAGTATTTT.

V and J are TRBV6-5 and TRBJ1-4; a possible D gene is TRBD1 (6 bases). The V end was cut by 1 base, the J end by 6 bases, with 9 bases between. The germline V gene has CDR1 MNHEY and CDR2 SVGAGI. The length of the CDR3 is 14 residues. This CDR3 reads CASSYWGADEKLFF. The DNA of the CDR3 is TGTGCCAGCAGTTACTGGGGGGCGGATGAAAAACTGTTTTTT.

CDR3 amino acids: CAISEGGTDTQYF. The CDR3 region has the DNA TGTGCCATCAGTGAAGGGGGGACAGATACGCAGTATTTT. The chain joins TRBV10-3 to TRBJ2-3; possibly TRBD1 or TRBD2 for D (6 bases each). The CDR3 contains 13 residues. Germline V gives CDR1 ENHRY, CDR2 SYGVKD. With 3 bases removed from V and 3 bases from J, the gap between germline ends came to 7 bases.

The V and J genes are TRBV27 and TRBJ2-7; TRBD1 matches 10 bases. The CDR3 sequence is 15 residues long. V shed 5 bases and J 2 bases; nucleotides not matched to a gene: 6. The V gene's germline CDR1 is MNHEY and CDR2 SMNVEV (reference sequence). As DNA, the CDR3 is TGTGCCAGCAGTCCTGGACAGGGGGTGACCTACGAGCAGTACTTC. Its translation: CASSPGQGVTYEQYF.

The chain couples TRBV12-5 to TRBJ2-4; D uncertain. Per germline, CDR1 LGHNT and CDR2 FRNRAP. There are 13 residues in the CDR3. V was cut by 1 base and J by 8 bases, with 9 bases left in between. CDR3: CASGLEIKDIQYF. The CDR3 DNA is TGTGCTAGTGGTTTGGAGATCAAGGACATTCAGTACTTC.